What follows are 18 T cell receptor beta chains derived from one specimen sequenced in a study of cytomegalovirus exposure and HLA in healthy donors. PCR primers comprised 60 Vbeta and 13 Jbeta primers. The protocol was immunoSEQ multiplex PCR, while the TCRdb copy is restricted to in-frame clones and leaves out a portion. There are about 160,000 clones in the sample; 82% occur only once, and 8.5% lies in the top ten. Sequencing was carried out using PBMCs. The receptors originated from a male donor in good health and CMV-seropositive.

The chain uses TRBV10-1 and TRBJ2-1, with 10 bases fitting TRBD2. The length of the CDR3 is 16 residues. Germline V lookup: CDR1 WNHNN, CDR2 SYGVQD (reference sequence). J gave up 6 bases and V 3 bases, and 8 bases lay outside the gene matches. The CDR3 region is CASSEFSGGASNEQFF. The DNA of the CDR3 is TGCGCCAGCAGTGAATTCAGCGGGGGGGCCTCCAATGAGCAGTTCTTC.

This clone has a single count. The chain uses TRBV11-3 and TRBJ1-1; D might be TRBD1 (5 bases). The CDR3 is 13 amino acids. V lost 3 bases and J lost 5, with 10 bases in between. The germline gives CDR1 SGHNT, CDR2 YENEEA. CDR3 coding DNA: TGTGCCAGCAGCTTCAGGGAGGGAACTGAAGCTTTCTTT. Translating it yields CASSFREGTEAFF.

CDR3 amino acids: CASSIVTGHTEAFF. The CDR3 DNA reads as TGTGCCAGTAGTATCGTCACAGGGCACACTGAAGCTTTCTTT. This sequence joins TRBV19 and TRBJ1-1, with D possibly being TRBD1 (6 bases). Germline V gene lookup returns CDR1 LNHDA and CDR2 SQIVND (reference sequence). Trimming took 3 bases from V and 3 from J, leaving 11 bases between them. The CDR3 extends over 14 amino acids.

This clone is a singleton in its sample. J is TRBJ2-5 and V is TRBV5-6; TRBD1 matches 7 bases. The germline CDR1 and CDR2 sequences are SGHDT and YYEEEE. V was clipped by 0 bases and J by 5 bases; unmatched bases: 10. The CDR3 extends over 16 amino acids. CDR3 amino acids: CASSLDRGSIRETQYF. The CDR3 DNA sequence: TGTGCCAGCAGCTTGGACAGGGGCTCCATAAGGGAGACCCAGTACTTC.

This chain connects TRBV9 to TRBJ1-1; D remains unclear. The CDR3 contains 13 residues. Germline CDR1 is SGDLS and CDR2 is YYNGEE. The V end was cut by 3 bases, the J end by 11 bases, with 17 bases between. The CDR3 nucleotides are TGTGCCAGCAGCGCGGCGGGATCACCAAGGGCTTTCTTT. It codes for CASSAAGSPRAFF. The full variable domain, with the rest looked up from reference TRBV9 and TRBJ1-1, is DSGVTQTPKHLITATGQRVTLRCSPRSGDLSVYWYQQSLDQGLQFLIQYYNGEERAKGNILERFSAQQFPDLHSELNLSSLELGDSALYFCASSAAGSPRAFFGQGTRLTVV.

The chain links TRBV6-1 to TRBJ1-3; D perhaps matches TRBD1 (6 bases). Trimming stripped 4 bases from V and 0 bases from J, with 13 bases between. Looked up from germline, CDR1 is MNHNS and CDR2 is SASEGT. This CDR3 region has 16 residues. The CDR3 nucleotides are TGTGCCAGCAGTGCACAGGGACGGTACTCTGGAAACACCATATATTTT. It yields the protein CASSAQGRYSGNTIYF.

The CDR3 sequence: CASSSQVDTEAFF. The CDR3 coding sequence is TGTGCCAGCAGTTCGCAGGTGGACACTGAAGCTTTCTTT. The chain links TRBV28 to TRBJ1-1; no clear D gene. The germline V and J ends were trimmed by 4 bases and 3 bases, with 9 bases remaining between them. From germline, CDR1 is MDHEN and CDR2 SYDVKM. The CDR3 runs to 13 residues. Drawing the rest from reference TRBV28 and TRBJ1-1, the complete variable domain is DVKVTQSSRYLVKRTGEKVFLECVQDMDHENMFWYRQDPGLGLRLIYFSYDVKMKEKGDIPEGYSVSREKKERFSLILESASTNQTSMYLCASSSQVDTEAFFGQGTRLTVV.

The rearrangement uses TRBV11-2 and TRBJ2-7; no definite D call. Germline CDR1 SGHAT, CDR2 FQNNGV. This CDR3 has 14 residues. Trimming took 3 bases from V and 5 from J, leaving 14 bases between them. The CDR3 spells CASSFLGVSNEQYF. The CDR3 DNA sequence: TGTGCCAGCAGCTTCCTAGGCGTTTCCAACGAGCAGTACTTC.

This rearrangement joins TRBV28 to TRBJ2-1; TRBD2 matches 9 bases. The V gene end was trimmed by 10 bases and the J gene end by 9 bases; junction bases not matched to a gene: 16. Germline V gene sequence: CDR1 MDHEN, CDR2 SYDVKM. This CDR3 has 15 amino acids. This CDR3 is CATSYAGSGSIEQFF. The CDR3 bases are TGTGCCACCTCCTATGCGGGTAGCGGGAGTATTGAGCAGTTCTTC. The full variable domain, with the rest looked up from reference TRBV28 and TRBJ2-1, is DVKVTQSSRYLVKRTGEKVFLECVQDMDHENMFWYRQDPGLGLRLIYFSYDVKMKEKGDIPEGYSVSREKKERFSLILESASTNQTSMYLCATSYAGSGSIEQFFGPGTRLTVL.

J is TRBJ2-1 and V is TRBV7-2; 10 bases match TRBD1. Losses at the gene ends were 3 bases for V and 4 bases for J; bases not matched to a gene: 3. The CDR3 length is 15 residues. The germline CDR1 and CDR2 sequences are SGHTA and FQGNSA. The CDR3 bases are TGTGCCAGCAGCTTGGGACAGGGGAGATACAATGAGCAGTTCTTC. Amino acids: CASSLGQGRYNEQFF.

J is TRBJ2-1 and V is TRBV19; 8 bases are a match to TRBD2. This CDR3 has 16 residues. Trimming cost V 4 bases and J 6 bases; bases outside gene matches: 11. Looked up from germline, CDR1 is LNHDA and CDR2 is SQIVND (reference sequence). The CDR3 reads CASSTRGGGGINEQFF. CDR3 coding DNA: TGTGCCAGTAGTACCCGGGGCGGCGGGGGGATCAATGAGCAGTTCTTC. The variable domain in full, completed from reference TRBV19 and TRBJ2-1, reads DGGITQSPKYLFRKEGQNVTLSCEQNLNHDAMYWYRQDPGQGLRLIYYSQIVNDFQKGDIAEGYSVSREKKESFPLTVTSAQKNPTAFYLCASSTRGGGGINEQFFGPGTRLTVL.

This sequence joins TRBV7-9 and TRBJ2-5; unclear D gene. V was pared by 5 bases and J by 1 base, with 14 bases between. Germline-derived CDR1 and CDR2 are SEHNR and FQNEAQ (reference sequence). This CDR3 spans 15 amino acids. This chain's CDR3 is CASSRGETPQETQYF. The CDR3 coding sequence is TGTGCCAGCAGCAGAGGCGAGACCCCCCAAGAGACCCAGTACTTC.

The rearrangement joins TRBV30 to TRBJ2-6; TRBD1 might be the D (6 bases). In germline, CDR1 is GTSNPN, CDR2 SVGIG (reference sequence). The CDR3 totals 15 residues. V dropped 4 bases and J dropped 0 bases, with 10 bases sitting between them. CDR3 sequence (DNA): TGTGCCTGGAACACAGGGTTCTCTGGGGCCAACGTCCTGACTTTC. Protein sequence: CAWNTGFSGANVLTF.

The chain links TRBV19 to TRBJ1-2, with 7 bases fitting TRBD1. The germline CDR1 and CDR2 sequences are LNHDA and SQIVND (reference sequence). V trimming: 4 bases; J trimming: 4 bases; junction bases outside the gene matches: 9. This CDR3 is built from 15 residues. As DNA, the CDR3 is TGTGCCAGTAGTAGACCCGGGACAGAAGGCTATGGCTACACCTTC. It codes for CASSRPGTEGYGYTF.

This clone was recorded a few times. The CDR3 protein is CASSESGGYLTTSGTPYEQYF. The CDR3 bases are TGTGCCAGCAGTGAGTCGGGGGGTTACTTGACGACTAGCGGGACTCCCTACGAGCAGTACTTC. The chain combines TRBV28 with TRBJ2-7; TRBD2 matches at 11 bases. CDR3 length equals 21 residues. V was clipped by 5 bases and J by 2 bases; unmatched bases: 23. The germline V gene has CDR1 MDHEN and CDR2 SYDVKM.

This chain joins TRBV30 and TRBJ1-5; 8 nucleotides agree with TRBD1. The CDR3 length is 14 residues. V lost 3 bases to trimming and J lost 5 bases; unmatched junction nucleotides: 6. The germline V gene has CDR1 GTSNPN and CDR2 SVGIG (reference sequence). CDR3 sequence reads: CAWSLGQVHQPQHF. CDR3 nucleotides: TGTGCCTGGAGCCTGGGACAGGTCCATCAGCCCCAGCATTTT. The full variable domain, completed using reference TRBV30 and TRBJ1-5, is SQTIHQWPATLVQPVGSPLSLECTVEGTSNPNLYWYRQAAGRGLQLLFYSVGIGQISSEVPQNLSASRPQDRQFILSSKKLLLSDSGFYLCAWSLGQVHQPQHFGDGTRLSIL.

J is TRBJ2-7 and V is TRBV19; no clear D gene. From germline, CDR1 is LNHDA and CDR2 SQIVND (reference sequence). This CDR3 region has 13 residues. The V gene lost 3 bases and the J gene lost 3 bases, with 9 bases spanning the gap. The CDR3 region is CASSMSRGYEQYF. CDR3 sequence (DNA): TGTGCCAGTAGTATGTCCAGAGGCTACGAGCAGTACTTC.

This clone was picked up one time. This chain links TRBV28 with TRBJ2-7; D is possibly TRBD2 (5 bases). The CDR3 extends over 14 amino acids. Germline V gene lookup returns CDR1 MDHEN and CDR2 SYDVKM. The V gene lost 4 bases and the J gene lost 2 bases, with 12 bases spanning the gap. The CDR3 DNA follows: TGTGCCAGCAGTTCCCCCGGGAATACCTACGAGCAGTACTTC. Encoded protein: CASSSPGNTYEQYF.